Sequencing of this T cell receptor beta chain was carried out in a study of T cell repertoires in cytomegalovirus infection. About the study: Used in the study were CMV epitopes, some recently identified and HLA-C-restricted, others well-studied and HLA-B-restricted. CMV infection plus the matching HLA type was flagged by public TCR beta signatures. Points from the study as a whole: There were carriers of CMV plus the relevant HLA, and cumulative public TCR beta family frequency identified them.

From the reads, TCRdb called clonotypes with MiXCR, one entry per CDR3 protein. This sample has a few hundred thousand distinct CDR3 sequences, with 40% found just once. There are 14 residues in the CDR3. CDR1 is LNHDA, CDR2 SQIVND, per germline (reference sequence). With V trimmed by 7 bases and J by 0 bases, 3 bases remained unmatched. In the case of this clonotype: Antigen unknown.

This receptor was taken from a human donor in good health (CMV status not recorded). Some clones in this sample may be carry-over from other donors' samples. The sequenced sample was cultured PBMCs, obtained from culture after CMV antigen stimulation. This sequence joins TRBV19 and TRBJ1-3; 7 bases map to TRBD1. The CDR3 DNA reads as TGTGCCAGTATTGACAGGGACTCTGGAAACACCATATATTTT. Translation gives CASIDRDSGNTIYF.